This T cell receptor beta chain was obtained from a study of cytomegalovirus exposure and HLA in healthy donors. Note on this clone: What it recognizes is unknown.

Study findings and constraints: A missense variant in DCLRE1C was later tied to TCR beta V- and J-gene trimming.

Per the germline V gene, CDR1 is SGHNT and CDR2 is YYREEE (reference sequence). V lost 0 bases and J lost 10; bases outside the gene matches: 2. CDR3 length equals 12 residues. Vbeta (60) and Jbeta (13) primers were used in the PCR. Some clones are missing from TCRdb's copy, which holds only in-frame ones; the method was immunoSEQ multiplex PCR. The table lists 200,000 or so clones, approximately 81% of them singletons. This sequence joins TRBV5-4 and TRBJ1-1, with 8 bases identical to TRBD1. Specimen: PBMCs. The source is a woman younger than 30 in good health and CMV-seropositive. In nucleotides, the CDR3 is TGTGCCAGCAGCTTGGACAGGGGGGGAGCTTTCTTT. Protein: CASSLDRGGAFF.